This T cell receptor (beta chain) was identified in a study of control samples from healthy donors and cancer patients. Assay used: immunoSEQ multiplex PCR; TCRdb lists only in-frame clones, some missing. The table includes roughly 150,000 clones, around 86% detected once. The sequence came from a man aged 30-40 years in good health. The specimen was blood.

The CDR3 spells CASSPSGVSYNEQFF. CDR3 nucleotide sequence: TGTGCCAGCAGTCCTTCGGGTGTGTCCTACAATGAGCAGTTCTTC. The rearrangement links TRBV2 to TRBJ2-1; D gene uncertain. The CDR3 totals 15 residues. Trimming left V 5 bases short and J 1 base short, with 12 bases between. Germline lookup yields CDR1 SNHLY and CDR2 FYNNEI.